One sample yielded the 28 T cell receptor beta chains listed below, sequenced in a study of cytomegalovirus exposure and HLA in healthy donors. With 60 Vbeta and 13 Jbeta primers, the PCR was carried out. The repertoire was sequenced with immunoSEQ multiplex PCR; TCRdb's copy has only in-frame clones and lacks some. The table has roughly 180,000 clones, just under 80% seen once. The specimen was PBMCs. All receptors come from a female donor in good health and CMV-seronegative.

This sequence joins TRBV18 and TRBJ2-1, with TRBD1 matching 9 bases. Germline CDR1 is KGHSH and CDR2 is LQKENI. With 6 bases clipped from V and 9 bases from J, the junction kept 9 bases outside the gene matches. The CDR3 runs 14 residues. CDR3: CASSPQGGQGEQFF. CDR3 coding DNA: TGTGCCAGCTCCCCCCAGGGGGGACAGGGTGAGCAGTTCTTC.

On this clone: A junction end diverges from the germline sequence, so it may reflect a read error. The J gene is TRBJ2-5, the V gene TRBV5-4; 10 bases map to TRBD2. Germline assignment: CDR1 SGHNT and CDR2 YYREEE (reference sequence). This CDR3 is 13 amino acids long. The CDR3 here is CASSLELAGDMHF. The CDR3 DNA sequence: TGTGCCAGCAGCTTGGAGCTAGCGGGAGATATGCACTTC.

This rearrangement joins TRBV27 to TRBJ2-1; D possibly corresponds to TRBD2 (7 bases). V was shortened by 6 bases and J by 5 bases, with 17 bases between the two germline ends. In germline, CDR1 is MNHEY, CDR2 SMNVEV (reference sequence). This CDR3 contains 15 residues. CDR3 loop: CASRWGGAGNNEQFF. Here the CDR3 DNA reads TGTGCCAGCAGGTGGGGGGGGGCGGGAAACAATGAGCAGTTCTTC.

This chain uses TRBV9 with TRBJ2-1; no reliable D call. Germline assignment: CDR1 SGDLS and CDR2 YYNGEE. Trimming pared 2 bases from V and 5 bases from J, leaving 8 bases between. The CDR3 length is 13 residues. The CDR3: CASSVSTNNEQFF. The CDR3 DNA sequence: TGTGCCAGCAGCGTTTCCACAAACAATGAGCAGTTCTTC.

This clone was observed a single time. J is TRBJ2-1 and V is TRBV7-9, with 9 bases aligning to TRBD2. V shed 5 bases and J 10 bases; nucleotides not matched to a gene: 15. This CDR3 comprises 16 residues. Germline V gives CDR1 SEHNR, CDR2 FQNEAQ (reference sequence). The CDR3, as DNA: TGTGCCAGCAGCCCTTTCGAGCTTAGCGGGAGCGGGGAGCAGTTCTTC. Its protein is CASSPFELSGSGEQFF.

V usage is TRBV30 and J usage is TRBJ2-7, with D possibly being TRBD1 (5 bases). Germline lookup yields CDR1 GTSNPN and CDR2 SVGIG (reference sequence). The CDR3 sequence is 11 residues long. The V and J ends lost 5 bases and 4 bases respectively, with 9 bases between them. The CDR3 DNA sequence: TGTGCCTGGTCCGACAGTTACGAGCAGTACTTC. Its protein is CAWSDSYEQYF.

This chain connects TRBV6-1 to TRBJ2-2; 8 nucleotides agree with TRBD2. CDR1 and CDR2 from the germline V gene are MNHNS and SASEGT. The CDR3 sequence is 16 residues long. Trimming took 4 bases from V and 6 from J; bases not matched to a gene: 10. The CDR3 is CASSVMAGGRSGELFF. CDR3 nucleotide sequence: TGTGCCAGCAGTGTTATGGCTGGCGGGAGGTCCGGGGAGCTGTTTTTT.

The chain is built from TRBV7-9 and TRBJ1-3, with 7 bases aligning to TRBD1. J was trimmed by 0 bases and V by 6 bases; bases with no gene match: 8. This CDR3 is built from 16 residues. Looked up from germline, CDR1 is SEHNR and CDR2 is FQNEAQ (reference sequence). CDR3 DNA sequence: TGTGCCAGCAGAGGGGGCAGAGGAGCCTCTGGAAACACCATATATTTT. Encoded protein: CASRGGRGASGNTIYF. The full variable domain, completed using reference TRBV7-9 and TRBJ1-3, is DTGVSQNPRHKITKRGQNVTFRCDPISEHNRLYWYRQTLGQGPEFLTYFQNEAQLEKSRLLSDRFSAERPKGSFSTLEIQRTEQGDSAMYLCASRGGRGASGNTIYFGEGSWLTVV.

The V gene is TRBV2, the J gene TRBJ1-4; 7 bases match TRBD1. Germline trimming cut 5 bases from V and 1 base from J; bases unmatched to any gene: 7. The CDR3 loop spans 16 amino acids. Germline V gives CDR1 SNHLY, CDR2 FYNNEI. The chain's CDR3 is CASSTVGDRTNEKLFF. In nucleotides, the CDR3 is TGTGCCAGCAGTACGGTGGGGGACAGAACTAATGAAAAACTGTTTTTT. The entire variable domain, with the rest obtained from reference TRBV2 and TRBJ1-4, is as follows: EPEVTQTPSHQVTQMGQEVILRCVPISNHLYFYWYRQILGQKVEFLVSFYNNEISEKSEIFDDQFSVERPDGSNFTLKIRSTKLEDSAMYFCASSTVGDRTNEKLFFGSGTQLSVL.

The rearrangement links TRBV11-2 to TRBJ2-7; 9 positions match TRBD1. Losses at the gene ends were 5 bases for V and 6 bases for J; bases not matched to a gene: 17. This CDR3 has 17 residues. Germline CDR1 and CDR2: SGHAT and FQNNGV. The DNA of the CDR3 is TGTGCCAGCAGCAAGGGACAGGGAGGTTTTCCTAGGAGCGAGCAGTACTTC. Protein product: CASSKGQGGFPRSEQYF.

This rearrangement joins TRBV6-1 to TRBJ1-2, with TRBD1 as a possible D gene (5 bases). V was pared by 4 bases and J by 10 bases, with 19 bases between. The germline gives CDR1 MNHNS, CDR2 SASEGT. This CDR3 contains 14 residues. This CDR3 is CASSGLGGVGYYTF. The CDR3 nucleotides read TGTGCCAGCAGTGGCCTCGGGGGGGTGGGTTACTACACCTTC.

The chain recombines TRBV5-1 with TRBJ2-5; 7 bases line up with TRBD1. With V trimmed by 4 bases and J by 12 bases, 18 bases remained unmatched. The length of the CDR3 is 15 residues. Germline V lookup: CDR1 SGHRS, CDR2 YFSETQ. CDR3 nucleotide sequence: TGCGCCAGCAGCCCCGAGTATCGGGACAGCCGGGTCGAGTACTTC. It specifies CASSPEYRDSRVEYF.

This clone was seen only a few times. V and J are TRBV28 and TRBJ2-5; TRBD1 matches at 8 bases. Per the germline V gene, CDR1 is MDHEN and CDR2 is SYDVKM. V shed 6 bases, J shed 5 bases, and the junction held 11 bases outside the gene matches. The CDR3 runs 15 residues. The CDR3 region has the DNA TGTGCCAGCAGCCAAAGACAGGGGCGTGGGGAGACCCAGTACTTC. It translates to CASSQRQGRGETQYF.

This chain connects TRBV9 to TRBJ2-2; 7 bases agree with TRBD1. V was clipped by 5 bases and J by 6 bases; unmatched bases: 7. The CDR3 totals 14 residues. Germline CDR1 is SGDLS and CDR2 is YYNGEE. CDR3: CASRPTGAPGELFF. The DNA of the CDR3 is TGTGCCAGCAGACCAACAGGGGCCCCCGGGGAGCTGTTTTTT.

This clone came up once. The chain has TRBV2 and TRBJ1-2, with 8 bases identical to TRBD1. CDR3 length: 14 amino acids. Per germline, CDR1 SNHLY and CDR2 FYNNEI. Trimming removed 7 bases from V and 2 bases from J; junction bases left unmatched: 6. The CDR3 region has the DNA TGTGCCAGCACTGACCCAGGGGGCAACTATGGCTACACCTTC. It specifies CASTDPGGNYGYTF.

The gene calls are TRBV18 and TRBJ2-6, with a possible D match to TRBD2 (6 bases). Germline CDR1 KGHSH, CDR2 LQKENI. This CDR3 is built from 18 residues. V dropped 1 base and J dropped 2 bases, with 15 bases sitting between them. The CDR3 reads CASSPRLGTGAGANVLTF. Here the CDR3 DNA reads TGTGCCAGCTCACCACGATTGGGCACGGGGGCTGGGGCCAACGTCCTGACTTTC. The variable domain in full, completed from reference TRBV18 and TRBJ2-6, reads NAGVMQNPRHLVRRRGQEARLRCSPMKGHSHVYWYRQLPEEGLKFMVYLQKENIIDESGMPKERFSAEFPKEGPSILRIQQVVRGDSAAYFCASSPRLGTGAGANVLTFGAGSRLTVL.

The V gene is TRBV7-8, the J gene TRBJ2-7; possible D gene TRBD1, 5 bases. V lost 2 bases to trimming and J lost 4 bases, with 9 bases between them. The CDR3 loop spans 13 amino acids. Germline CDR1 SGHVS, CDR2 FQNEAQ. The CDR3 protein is CASSLNQGYEQYF. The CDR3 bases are TGTGCCAGCAGCTTAAATCAGGGTTACGAGCAGTACTTC.

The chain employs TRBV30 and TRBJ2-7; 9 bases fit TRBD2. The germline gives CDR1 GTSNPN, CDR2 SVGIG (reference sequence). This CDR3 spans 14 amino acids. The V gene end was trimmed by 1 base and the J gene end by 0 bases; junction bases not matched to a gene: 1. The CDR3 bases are TGTGCCTGGAGTGGCGGGGGGGACTCCTACGAGCAGTACTTC. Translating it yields CAWSGGGDSYEQYF.

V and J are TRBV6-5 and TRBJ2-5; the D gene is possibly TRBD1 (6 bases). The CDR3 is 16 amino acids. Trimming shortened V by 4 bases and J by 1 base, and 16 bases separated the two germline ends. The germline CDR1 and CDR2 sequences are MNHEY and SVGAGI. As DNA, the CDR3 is TGTGCCAGCAGTTCACCCAGCTGGACAGCCCAAGAGACCCAGTACTTC. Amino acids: CASSSPSWTAQETQYF.

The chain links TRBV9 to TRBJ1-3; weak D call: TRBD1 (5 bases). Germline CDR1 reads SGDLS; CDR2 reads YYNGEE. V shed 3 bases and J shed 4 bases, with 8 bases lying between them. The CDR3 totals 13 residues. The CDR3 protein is CASSAQGGNTIYF. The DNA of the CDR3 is TGTGCCAGCAGCGCGCAGGGAGGAAACACCATATATTTT.

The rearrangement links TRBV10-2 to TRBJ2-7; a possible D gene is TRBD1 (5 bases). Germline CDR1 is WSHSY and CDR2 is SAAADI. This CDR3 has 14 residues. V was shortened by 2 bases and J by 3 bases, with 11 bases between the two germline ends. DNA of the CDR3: TGCGCCAGCAGTGAGAGGGGCCGATTCTACGAGCAGTACTTC. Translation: CASSERGRFYEQYF.

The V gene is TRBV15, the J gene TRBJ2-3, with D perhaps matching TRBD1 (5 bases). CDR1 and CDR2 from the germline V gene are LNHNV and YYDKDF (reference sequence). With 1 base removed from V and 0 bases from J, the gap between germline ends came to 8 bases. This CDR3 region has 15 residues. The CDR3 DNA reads TGTGCCACCAGCAGAGTCCCAGGGAGCACAGATACGCAGTATTTT. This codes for CATSRVPGSTDTQYF.

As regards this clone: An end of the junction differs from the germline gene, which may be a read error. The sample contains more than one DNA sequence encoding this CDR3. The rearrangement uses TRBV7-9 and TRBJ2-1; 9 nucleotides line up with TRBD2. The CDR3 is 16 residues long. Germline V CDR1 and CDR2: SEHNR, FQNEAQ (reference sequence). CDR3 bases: TGTTCCAGCAGCTTGTCACTAGCGGGCTCCTACAATGAGCAGTTCTTC. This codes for CSSSLSLAGSYNEQFF.

CDR3 residues: CASSAVTGAEAFF. The CDR3, as DNA: TGTGCCAGCAGCGCCGTAACCGGGGCTGAAGCTTTCTTT. The V and J genes are TRBV5-5 and TRBJ1-1, with no clear D. Germline lookup yields CDR1 SGHKS and CDR2 YYEKEE (reference sequence). This CDR3 is 13 amino acids long. Trimming stripped 4 bases from V and 6 bases from J, with 13 bases between.

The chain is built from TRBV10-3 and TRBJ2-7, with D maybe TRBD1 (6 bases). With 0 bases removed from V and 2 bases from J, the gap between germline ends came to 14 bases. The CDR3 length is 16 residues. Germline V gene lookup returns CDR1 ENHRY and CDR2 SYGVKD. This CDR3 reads CAISESLSGAPYEQYF. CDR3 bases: TGTGCCATCAGTGAGTCGCTCTCAGGGGCTCCCTACGAGCAGTACTTC.

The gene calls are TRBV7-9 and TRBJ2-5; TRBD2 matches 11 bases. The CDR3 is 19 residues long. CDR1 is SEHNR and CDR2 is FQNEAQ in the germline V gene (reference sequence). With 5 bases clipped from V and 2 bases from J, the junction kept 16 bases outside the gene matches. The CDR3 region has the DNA TGTGCCAGCAGCCCAGACAGCCCGACTAGCGGGGTATCACAAGAGACCCAGTACTTC. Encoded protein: CASSPDSPTSGVSQETQYF.

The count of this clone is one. The CDR3 here is CASSFAGDNTEAFF. For the CDR3, the DNA is TGTGCCAGCAGTTTCGCAGGGGATAACACTGAAGCTTTCTTT. The chain carries TRBV6-1 and TRBJ1-1, with D tentatively TRBD1 (6 bases). The length of the CDR3 is 14 residues. Germline V gives CDR1 MNHNS, CDR2 SASEGT. V lost 5 bases to trimming and J lost 2 bases, with 12 bases between them.

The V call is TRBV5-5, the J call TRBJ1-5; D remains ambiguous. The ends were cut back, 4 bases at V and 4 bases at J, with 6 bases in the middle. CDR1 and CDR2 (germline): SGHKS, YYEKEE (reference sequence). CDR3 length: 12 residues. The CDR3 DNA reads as TGTGCCAGCAGCCTAGAGAATCAGCCCCAGCATTTT. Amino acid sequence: CASSLENQPQHF.